This is a list of T cell receptor beta chains from one sample in a study of shared clonotypes between healthy human individuals. The repertoire was sequenced with immunoSEQ multiplex PCR; TCRdb's copy has only in-frame clones and lacks some. Among 600,000 to 800,000 clones, around 77% were seen once, and the ten largest hold more than 1.5%. The sequenced sample consisted of memory CD4+ T cells sorted from blood. These receptors came from a woman aged 25 to 45 in good health. Each CDR3 is given with its conserved first and last residue. The order of the fields is V gene, D gene, J gene, clone size, CDR3 DNA, CDR3 protein. A D gene is named only where the DNA matches it firmly. Expanded clones are given a class, and other clones once, few, many or no size at all.

v_call: TRBV11-2; d_call: .; j_call: TRBJ2-5; clone_size: .; cdr3_nt: TGTGCCAGCGATTGGGGGCGGACCAGCCCGGAGACCCAGTACTTC; cdr3_aa: CASDWGRTSPETQYF
v_call: TRBV5-4; d_call: .; j_call: TRBJ1-6; clone_size: .; cdr3_nt: TGTGCCAGCAGCTTGGTCGGCACCATATCACCCCTCCACTTT; cdr3_aa: CASSLVGTISPLHF
v_call: TRBV28; d_call: .; j_call: TRBJ1-1; clone_size: .; cdr3_nt: TGTGCCAGCAGTCGGGCAGACAGATCGAACACTGAAGCTTTCTTT; cdr3_aa: CASSRADRSNTEAFF
v_call: TRBV2; d_call: .; j_call: TRBJ2-7; clone_size: many; cdr3_nt: TGTGCCAGCAGTGGAGGACCGTGGGGGACCGCCTACGAGCAGTACTTC; cdr3_aa: CASSGGPWGTAYEQYF
v_call: TRBV10-3; d_call: .; j_call: TRBJ1-3; clone_size: many; cdr3_nt: TGTGCCATCAGTGAGTCCGGGACGGGAATCTCTGGAAACACCATATATTTT; cdr3_aa: CAISESGTGISGNTIYF
v_call: TRBV9; d_call: .; j_call: TRBJ2-3; clone_size: .; cdr3_nt: TGTGCCAGCAGCGTAGCTGGCCATACGCAGTATTTT; cdr3_aa: CASSVAGHTQYF
v_call: TRBV15; d_call: TRBD1; j_call: TRBJ1-2; clone_size: once; cdr3_nt: TGTGCCACCAGCAGATTAATCTCAGCTTGGGGGTACCTTTGGACAGGGTCCTATGGCTACACCTTC; cdr3_aa: CATSRLISAWGYLWTGSYGYTF
v_call: TRBV11-2; d_call: .; j_call: TRBJ1-3; clone_size: .; cdr3_nt: TGTGCCAGCAGCTTAAACCACAGAAACTCTGGAAACACCATATATTTT; cdr3_aa: CASSLNHRNSGNTIYF
v_call: TRBV29-1; d_call: TRBD2; j_call: TRBJ2-7; clone_size: .; cdr3_nt: TGCAGCGTCCGACTAGCGTCCTACGAGCAGTACTTC; cdr3_aa: CSVRLASYEQYF
v_call: TRBV5-1; d_call: TRBD2; j_call: TRBJ2-1; clone_size: .; cdr3_nt: TGCGCCAGCAGCTTAAAACTAGCGGGAGGTGGCCATGAGCAGTTCTTC; cdr3_aa: CASSLKLAGGGHEQFF
v_call: TRBV5-1; d_call: TRBD2; j_call: TRBJ2-1; clone_size: .; cdr3_nt: TGCGCCAGCAGCTCCGACAGCGGGAACCTCCTTAGAGAGCAGTTCTTC; cdr3_aa: CASSSDSGNLLREQFF
v_call: TRBV6-1; d_call: .; j_call: TRBJ1-5; clone_size: .; cdr3_nt: TGTGCCAGCGTTAAAGGGGTAGGTCAGCCCCAGCATTTT; cdr3_aa: CASVKGVGQPQHF
v_call: TRBV7-9; d_call: TRBD1; j_call: TRBJ2-5; clone_size: once; cdr3_nt: TGTGCCAGCAGCATAGGGACAGGTCAAGGGGAGACCCAGTACTTC; cdr3_aa: CASSIGTGQGETQYF
v_call: TRBV19; d_call: .; j_call: TRBJ1-5; clone_size: .; cdr3_nt: TGTGCCAGTAGTTCCGCCAGAAATCAGCCCCAGCATTTT; cdr3_aa: CASSSARNQPQHF
v_call: TRBV28; d_call: .; j_call: TRBJ2-1; clone_size: few; cdr3_nt: TGTGCCAGCACCTCGTCCCCCCTCGGGCAGTTCTTC; cdr3_aa: CASTSSPLGQFF
v_call: TRBV13; d_call: .; j_call: TRBJ2-1; clone_size: .; cdr3_nt: TGTGCCAGCAGCTTAGGCCCGGAGGGGACGTTTGAGCAGTTCTTC; cdr3_aa: CASSLGPEGTFEQFF
v_call: TRBV28; d_call: .; j_call: TRBJ1-2; clone_size: .; cdr3_nt: TGTGCCAGCAGTTTTGTTGGAGAAACTAACTATGGCTACACCTTC; cdr3_aa: CASSFVGETNYGYTF
v_call: TRBV27; d_call: .; j_call: TRBJ2-7; clone_size: .; cdr3_nt: TGTGCCAGCAGGTCGTCCGGGACGGGGTCCTACGAGCAGTACTTC; cdr3_aa: CASRSSGTGSYEQYF
v_call: TRBV15; d_call: TRBD2; j_call: TRBJ2-2; clone_size: .; cdr3_nt: TGTGCCACCAGCAGAGTATCCGGGGGAGCGGGAGACACCGGGGAGCTGTTTTTT; cdr3_aa: CATSRVSGGAGDTGELFF
v_call: TRBV27; d_call: .; j_call: TRBJ2-1; clone_size: .; cdr3_nt: TGTGCCAGCCACGGGGGGCGAAAGCAGTTCTTC; cdr3_aa: CASHGGRKQFF
v_call: TRBV5-1; d_call: TRBD2; j_call: TRBJ2-7; clone_size: few; cdr3_nt: TGCGCCAGCAGCTTGGATACTAGCGGAGTCTACGAGCAGTACTTC; cdr3_aa: CASSLDTSGVYEQYF
v_call: TRBV19; d_call: .; j_call: TRBJ1-5; clone_size: few; cdr3_nt: TGTGCCAGTAGCGGCGCCAATCAGCCCCAGCATTTT; cdr3_aa: CASSGANQPQHF
v_call: TRBV10-3; d_call: TRBD1; j_call: TRBJ1-1; clone_size: .; cdr3_nt: TGTGCCATCAGCTTCGGACAGGAGGTCACTGAAGCTTTCTTT; cdr3_aa: CAISFGQEVTEAFF
v_call: TRBV19; d_call: .; j_call: TRBJ2-7; clone_size: .; cdr3_nt: TGTGCCAGTAGCCGGACCCGGGACGCCTACGAGCAGTACTTC; cdr3_aa: CASSRTRDAYEQYF
v_call: TRBV5-1; d_call: .; j_call: TRBJ2-7; clone_size: .; cdr3_nt: TGCGCCAGCAGCTCCACAGAATACGAGCAGTACTTC; cdr3_aa: CASSSTEYEQYF
v_call: TRBV5-6; d_call: TRBD2; j_call: TRBJ2-2; clone_size: .; cdr3_nt: TGTGCCAGCAGTTACCCGGGACTAGCGGGAGCCGGGGAGCTGTTTTTT; cdr3_aa: CASSYPGLAGAGELFF
v_call: TRBV25-1; d_call: .; j_call: TRBJ2-2; clone_size: .; cdr3_nt: TGTGCCAGCAGTGAATGGGGGGGCGAGGCGAACACCGGGGAGCTGTTTTTT; cdr3_aa: CASSEWGGEANTGELFF
v_call: TRBV5-1; d_call: TRBD1; j_call: TRBJ1-2; clone_size: .; cdr3_nt: TGCGCCAGCAGCTTGGCGGCAGGGGGCGATAACTATGGCTACACCTTC; cdr3_aa: CASSLAAGGDNYGYTF
v_call: TRBV7-8; d_call: .; j_call: TRBJ2-7; clone_size: .; cdr3_nt: TGTGCCAGCAGCCACTCGAGGGTTCCCTCCTACGAGCAGTACTTC; cdr3_aa: CASSHSRVPSYEQYF
v_call: TRBV18; d_call: TRBD1; j_call: TRBJ2-1; clone_size: .; cdr3_nt: TGTGCCAGCTCACCGCAGACAGGGACCTACAATGAGCAGTTCTTC; cdr3_aa: CASSPQTGTYNEQFF
v_call: TRBV19; d_call: .; j_call: TRBJ1-5; clone_size: .; cdr3_nt: TGTGCCAGTAGTGACCCCGCCAGCAATCAGCCCCAGCATTTT; cdr3_aa: CASSDPASNQPQHF
v_call: TRBV19; d_call: .; j_call: TRBJ1-4; clone_size: .; cdr3_nt: TGTGCCAGTAGTATTCCCGGATGGGAAGAAAAACTGTTTTTT; cdr3_aa: CASSIPGWEEKLFF
v_call: TRBV6-1; d_call: TRBD1; j_call: TRBJ2-1; clone_size: .; cdr3_nt: TGTGCCAGCAGTGAAGGGGCAGGGGGCTGGGCTGAGCAGTTCTTC; cdr3_aa: CASSEGAGGWAEQFF
v_call: TRBV2; d_call: .; j_call: TRBJ1-5; clone_size: .; cdr3_nt: TGTGCCAGCAGTCGGACGGCTAATCAGCCCCAGCATTTT; cdr3_aa: CASSRTANQPQHF
v_call: TRBV5-1; d_call: TRBD2; j_call: TRBJ2-7; clone_size: .; cdr3_nt: TGCGCCAGCAGCTTGGCAGCGGGAGCGTCGTACGAGCAGTACTTC; cdr3_aa: CASSLAAGASYEQYF